This T cell receptor (beta chain) was captured in a study of CD8 T cells in ankylosing spondylitis. Whole-study results and caveats: Apparently characteristic of ankylosing spondylitis blood was a TCR beta motif (eight highly homologous variants).

This clonotype was found a few times. Its specificity is unknown. Via MiXCR, TCRdb re-called the 5' RACE reads, giving one row per CDR3 protein. This table holds under 300,000 distinct CDR3 sequences, 18% found once. The CDR3 runs to 13 residues. The V gene lost 3 bases and the J gene lost 2 bases, with 8 bases spanning the gap. The sequence derives from a male donor with ankylosing spondylitis or in good health (not recorded which). The chain recombines TRBV12-3 or TRBV12-4 with TRBJ2-7; D call uncertain. The sample comprised blood, either unsorted or a sorted T cell fraction (not recorded which). CDR3 sequence (DNA): TGTGCCAGCAGTTTCGCACCAACCTACGAGCAGTACTTC. It translates to CASSFAPTYEQYF.